This paragraph reports one T cell receptor beta chain. The sample belongs to a study of blood T cell repertoires in COVID-19. Study-level information: The United States, Italy and Spain supplied acute and convalescent COVID-19 samples. Sources were T cells, B-cell-depleted T cells, or PBMCs; the material itself was cDNA or gDNA.

Unmatched junction bases numbered 5, after V lost 2 bases and J lost 2 bases. The CDR3 runs 15 residues. Germline-derived CDR1 and CDR2 are MGHRA and YSYEKL. As handled by the study authors: Estimated nucleated cell counts came from reference gene primer amplification. Measured with immunoSEQ multiplex PCR; TCRdb has only the in-frame clones, and not every one. That table supplies the V and J calls and clone size; D and trimming were determined from the DNA. The sample includes tens of thousands of clones, 75% to 95% of them seen just once. The J gene is TRBJ1-2, the V gene TRBV4-1; 7 nucleotides line up with TRBD1. The source material was peripheral blood. This TCR came from a human donor in a cohort sampled during active COVID-19. The CDR3 sequence is CASSQTPGQNYGYTF. Written as DNA, the CDR3 is TGCGCCAGCAGCCAAACCCCGGGACAGAACTATGGCTACACCTTC.